Shown below are 28 T cell receptor beta chains from a single sample sequenced in a study of technical replicates of blood from four donors. Sequencing was performed with immunoSEQ multiplex PCR; in TCRdb, only in-frame clones are kept and a portion is missing. The sample lists 70,000 to 80,000 clones; about 92% were seen once. Sequencing used T cells isolated from PBMCs. The receptor set was obtained from a human donor in good health.

This clone was seen more than once but under ten times. The chain links TRBV9 to TRBJ1-1; no clear D gene. The ends were cut back, 0 bases at V and 4 bases at J, with 13 bases in the middle. Germline lookup yields CDR1 SGDLS and CDR2 YYNGEE. The CDR3 has 15 amino acids. The DNA of the CDR3 is TGTGCCAGCAGCGTAGGCGGACTACCTCGCACTGAAGCTTTCTTT. It is translated as CASSVGGLPRTEAFF.

The rearrangement joins TRBV30 to TRBJ1-1, with no clear D. Germline V CDR1 and CDR2: GTSNPN, SVGIG (reference sequence). The length of the CDR3 is 11 residues. V gave up 0 bases and J gave up 4 bases, with 3 bases separating them. CDR3 loop: CAWSVSTEAFF. The CDR3 nucleotides are TGTGCCTGGAGTGTCTCCACTGAAGCTTTCTTT.

The gene calls are TRBV6-1 and TRBJ1-4; a weak D match, TRBD1 (5 bases). This CDR3 is built from 16 residues. In germline, CDR1 is MNHNS, CDR2 SASEGT. V was trimmed by 2 bases and J by 6 bases, leaving 16 bases between them. CDR3 amino acids: CASSERAQGQYEKLFF. For the CDR3, the DNA is TGTGCCAGCAGTGAAAGAGCGCAGGGTCAATATGAAAAACTGTTTTTT.

The chain employs TRBV14 and TRBJ2-7, with a possible D match to TRBD2 (6 bases). V lost 1 base to trimming and J lost 6 bases, with 16 bases between them. The CDR3 extends over 15 amino acids. Germline V CDR1 and CDR2: SGHDN, FVKESK. The CDR3 sequence is CASSQGPRAGTEQYF. CDR3 in DNA: TGTGCCAGCAGCCAAGGACCCCGTGCGGGAACCGAGCAGTACTTC.

This chain connects TRBV14 to TRBJ2-5, with D perhaps matching TRBD1 (5 bases). Germline CDR1 is SGHDN and CDR2 is FVKESK. The V end lost 5 bases, the J end lost 5 bases, and 18 bases lay between the germline ends. CDR3 length: 15 amino acids. The CDR3: CASSVLQALGETQYF. The CDR3 DNA is TGTGCCAGCAGCGTTTTACAGGCCTTGGGGGAGACCCAGTACTTC.

This chain connects TRBV6-6 to TRBJ2-2, with 8 nucleotides matching TRBD1. The junction had 2 bases not matched to a gene; V was cut back by 4 bases and J by 4 bases. CDR1 MNHNY and CDR2 SVGAGI come from the germline V gene (reference sequence). The CDR3 consists of 14 residues. The DNA of the CDR3 is TGTGCCAGCAGTTTACAGGGGGTCACCGGGGAGCTGTTTTTT. Its translation is CASSLQGVTGELFF.

CDR3 coding DNA: TGTGCCAGCAGTGAACTAGCGGGCCCGACCCTTTACGAGCAGTACTTC. This translates into CASSELAGPTLYEQYF. This chain joins TRBV6-1 and TRBJ2-7, with TRBD2 identical over 8 bases. The germline V gene has CDR1 MNHNS and CDR2 SASEGT. Trimming at V came to 2 bases and at J to 4 bases, leaving 10 bases not matched to a gene. CDR3 size: 16 residues.

The chain carries TRBV5-3 and TRBJ2-7; TRBD1 matches 8 bases. TRBV5-3 is identified as an open reading frame with a role that is uncertain. Trimming removed 4 bases from V and 3 bases from J; junction bases left unmatched: 6. The CDR3 has 14 residues. CDR3 sequence reads: CARSTPGQDYEQYF. In DNA form, the CDR3 reads TGTGCCAGAAGCACTCCGGGACAGGACTACGAGCAGTACTTC.

The chain joins TRBV9 to TRBJ2-3, with 10 bases identical to TRBD2. The CDR3 length is 15 residues. With 5 bases clipped from V and 1 base from J, the junction kept 4 bases outside the gene matches. Germline CDR1 reads SGDLS; CDR2 reads YYNGEE. CDR3 residues: CASSAGTSGTDTQYF. CDR3 DNA sequence: TGTGCCAGCAGTGCCGGGACTAGCGGCACAGATACGCAGTATTTT.

This chain joins TRBV7-8 and TRBJ1-3; tentative D call: TRBD1 (6 bases). Per the germline V gene, CDR1 is SGHVS and CDR2 is FQNEAQ. The CDR3 length is 15 residues. Trimming cost V 1 base and J 2 bases, with 9 bases left between them. Here the CDR3 reads CASSLGTGTGNTIYF. The CDR3 DNA is TGTGCCAGCAGCTTAGGTACAGGGACTGGAAACACCATATATTTT. The variable domain in full, with the rest retrieved from reference TRBV7-8 and TRBJ1-3, is GAGVSQSPRYKVAKRGQDVALRCDPISGHVSLFWYQQALGQGPEFLTYFQNEAQLDKSGLPSDRFFAERPEGSVSTLKIQRTQQEDSAVYLCASSLGTGTGNTIYFGEGSWLTVV.

The chain combines TRBV6-5 with TRBJ2-1; 7 nucleotides agree with TRBD2. This CDR3 has 15 amino acids. Germline V gene lookup returns CDR1 MNHEY and CDR2 SVGAGI. The V segment lost 2 bases and the J segment 2 bases; nucleotides outside the gene matches: 3. Here the CDR3 reads CASSYGLAAYNEQFF. As DNA, the CDR3 is TGTGCCAGCAGTTACGGGCTAGCGGCCTACAATGAGCAGTTCTTC.

The chain is built from TRBV30 and TRBJ2-7, with a possible D match to TRBD2 (6 bases). The V end lost 1 base, the J end lost 2 bases, and 9 bases lay between the germline ends. The CDR3 covers 13 residues. The germline V gene has CDR1 GTSNPN and CDR2 SVGIG (reference sequence). This chain's CDR3 is CAWSGGGAYEQYF. The CDR3 DNA follows: TGTGCCTGGAGTGGGGGAGGAGCCTACGAGCAGTACTTC.

This clone has just one count. V usage is TRBV5-6 and J usage is TRBJ2-7; D remains unclear. The CDR3 has 13 residues. Germline CDR1 reads SGHDT; CDR2 reads YYEEEE. The V end lost 3 bases, the J end lost 1 base, and 8 bases lay between the germline ends. The CDR3 DNA is TGTGCCAGCAGCTCCCTCCGGTCCTACGAGCAGTACTTC. Translating gives CASSSLRSYEQYF. The full variable domain, with the rest looked up from reference TRBV5-6 and TRBJ2-7, is DAGVTQSPTHLIKTRGQQVTLRCSPKSGHDTVSWYQQALGQGPQFIFQYYEEEERQRGNFPDRFSGHQFPNYSSELNVNALLLGDSALYLCASSSLRSYEQYFGPGTRLTVT.

As DNA, the CDR3 is TGTGCCAGCAGCTTCCTCGAGGGAGGAGGGTACGAGCAGTACTTC. Translating gives CASSFLEGGGYEQYF. This rearrangement joins TRBV7-6 to TRBJ2-7, with a weak D call TRBD2 (6 bases). The CDR3 covers 15 residues. Trimming removed 3 bases from V and 4 bases from J, with 16 bases in between. CDR1 SGHVS and CDR2 FNYEAQ come from the germline V gene.

J is TRBJ2-7 and V is TRBV6-1, with TRBD2 identical over 9 bases. The CDR3 sequence is 15 residues long. V lost 4 bases and J lost 3; bases outside the gene matches: 7. CDR1 MNHNS and CDR2 SASEGT come from the germline V gene. The CDR3 loop is CASSGTSVTGYEQYF. The CDR3, as DNA: TGTGCCAGCAGTGGGACTAGCGTAACGGGCTACGAGCAGTACTTC.

V and J are TRBV18 and TRBJ2-6; D is unresolved. CDR1 KGHSH and CDR2 LQKENI come from the germline V gene. V was pared by 0 bases and J by 0 bases, with 12 bases between. CDR3 length: 18 residues. The CDR3 bases are TGTGCCAGCTCACCACCGGTACCAGGATCCTCTGGGGCCAACGTCCTGACTTTC. Its protein is CASSPPVPGSSGANVLTF.

The V and J genes are TRBV18 and TRBJ1-2; 9 nucleotides match TRBD1. Germline CDR1 KGHSH, CDR2 LQKENI. The V gene end was trimmed by 4 bases and the J gene end by 4 bases; junction bases not matched to a gene: 7. CDR3 length equals 15 residues. CDR3 in DNA: TGTGCCAGCTCACTACAGGGGGCCGACATCTATGGCTACACCTTC. Translation gives CASSLQGADIYGYTF.

The rearrangement links TRBV15 to TRBJ1-5, with TRBD1 matching 11 bases. V lost 1 base, J lost 6 bases, and 5 bases stayed unmatched. Per the germline V gene, CDR1 is LNHNV and CDR2 is YYDKDF (reference sequence). This CDR3 is 16 amino acids long. This chain's CDR3 is CATSRGGQGARQPQHF. CDR3 bases: TGTGCCACCAGCAGAGGCGGACAGGGGGCCCGTCAGCCCCAGCATTTT.

The chain carries TRBV28 and TRBJ1-2; TRBD1 matches at 7 bases. This CDR3 is 14 amino acids long. The ends lost 7 bases at V and 5 bases at J; junction bases unmatched: 10. Germline V gives CDR1 MDHEN, CDR2 SYDVKM. The CDR3 DNA follows: TGTGCCAGCAATCAGGGGGTTAATTCGTATGGCTACACCTTC. Translated, it gives CASNQGVNSYGYTF.

The chain is built from TRBV5-1 and TRBJ1-4; D perhaps matches TRBD1 (5 bases). Germline-derived CDR1 and CDR2 are SGHRS and YFSETQ. The CDR3 consists of 15 residues. Between the trimmed V and J ends, which lost 1 base and 8 bases, there was a span of 15 bases. Here the CDR3 DNA reads TGCGCCAGCAGCTTGATCTGGGGGGTCGAAGAAAAACTGTTTTTT. The encoded protein is CASSLIWGVEEKLFF.

This rearrangement joins TRBV9 to TRBJ2-2; 8 nucleotides line up with TRBD1. CDR1 and CDR2 from the germline V gene are SGDLS and YYNGEE. V trimming: 0 bases; J trimming: 7 bases; junction bases outside the gene matches: 5. The CDR3 sequence is 15 residues long. The CDR3 loop is CASSVVGRGHGELFF. The CDR3 region has the DNA TGTGCCAGCAGCGTAGTGGGCAGGGGGCACGGGGAGCTGTTTTTT.

This chain uses TRBV27 with TRBJ2-5; possible D gene TRBD2, 6 bases. CDR3 length: 15 amino acids. The germline CDR1 and CDR2 sequences are MNHEY and SMNVEV (reference sequence). V lost 6 bases, J lost 6 bases, and 20 bases lay in between. Written as DNA, the CDR3 is TGTGCCAGCAGCTACCTCTTTGCGGGGCGTCAGACCCAGTACTTC. This sequence encodes CASSYLFAGRQTQYF.

The rearrangement uses TRBV19 and TRBJ1-5; tentatively, D is TRBD1 (6 bases). Germline V gene sequence: CDR1 LNHDA, CDR2 SQIVND (reference sequence). The CDR3 is made up of 14 amino acids. V lost 3 bases to trimming and J lost 3 bases, with 9 bases between them. The CDR3 loop is CASSIGQSNQPQHF. The CDR3, as DNA: TGTGCCAGTAGTATCGGACAGTCCAATCAGCCCCAGCATTTT.

The chain employs TRBV27 and TRBJ1-5, with 8 bases fitting TRBD1. V dropped 6 bases and J dropped 4; count of bases not matched to a gene: 5. The CDR3 runs to 14 residues. The germline V gene has CDR1 MNHEY and CDR2 SMNVEV (reference sequence). For the CDR3, the DNA is TGTGCCAGCAGCCTGACAGGGGAAAATCAGCCCCAGCATTTT. Encoded protein: CASSLTGENQPQHF.

V usage is TRBV18 and J usage is TRBJ2-7; the D gene is possibly TRBD2 (5 bases). The CDR3 has 14 residues. The germline V gene has CDR1 KGHSH and CDR2 LQKENI. Trimming shortened V by 3 bases and J by 1 base, and 10 bases separated the two germline ends. Here the CDR3 reads CASSPVRGSYEQYF. The CDR3 coding sequence is TGTGCCAGCTCACCCGTACGGGGATCCTACGAGCAGTACTTC.

J is TRBJ2-1 and V is TRBV29-1, with TRBD1 matching over 8 bases. Losses at the gene ends were 6 bases for V and 5 bases for J; bases not matched to a gene: 6. Germline-derived CDR1 and CDR2 are SQVTM and ANQGSEA. The CDR3 spans 13 residues. CDR3 DNA: TGCAGCGTGGACAGGGTGTCGAACAATGAGCAGTTCTTC. Its translation is CSVDRVSNNEQFF.

The chain employs TRBV29-1 and TRBJ2-2, with a possible D match to TRBD2 (6 bases). Looked up from germline, CDR1 is SQVTM and CDR2 is ANQGSEA. The CDR3 loop spans 15 amino acids. Trimming took off 3 bases at V and 5 bases at J, with 16 bases between the two ends. The CDR3 DNA follows: TGCAGCGTTGAGGGTGGCAAAGGAGGGACCGGGGAGCTGTTTTTT. This codes for CSVEGGKGGTGELFF.

The gene calls are TRBV19 and TRBJ2-7; 9 nucleotides align to TRBD1. Germline CDR1 LNHDA, CDR2 SQIVND (reference sequence). V lost 6 bases and J lost 1; bases outside the gene matches: 4. The CDR3 extends over 14 amino acids. DNA of the CDR3: TGTGCCAGTAGCCTGGGGACAGGGTCCTACGAGCAGTACTTC. Protein product: CASSLGTGSYEQYF. Full variable domain (missing parts from reference TRBV19 and TRBJ2-7): DGGITQSPKYLFRKEGQNVTLSCEQNLNHDAMYWYRQDPGQGLRLIYYSQIVNDFQKGDIAEGYSVSREKKESFPLTVTSAQKNPTAFYLCASSLGTGSYEQYFGPGTRLTVT.